This T cell receptor (beta chain) was profiled in a study of CD8 T cells in Susac syndrome. Concerning this clonotype: Antigen unknown.

CDR3 size: 16 residues. Losses at the gene ends were 4 bases for V and 4 bases for J; bases not matched to a gene: 9. Germline-derived CDR1 and CDR2 are LNHNV and YYDKDF (reference sequence). Points from the study as a whole: The authors acknowledged that the study's TCR sequencing and HLA analysis involved relatively few individuals.

TCR beta was sequenced from blood CD8+ and CD4+ T cells. The multiple sclerosis controls comprised treatment-naive patients whose relapsing-remitting disease was stable or active. An amount of RNA that ranged from roughly 0.5 to 1 ug was reverse transcribed with random hexamers. Amplification of TCR beta CDR3 used immunoSEQ multiplex PCR across 54 Vbeta and 13 Jbeta. TCRdb re-called the immunoSEQ multiplex PCR reads through MiXCR, storing one row per CDR3 protein. This sample has around 300,000 distinct CDR3 sequences; 65% to 90% occur once, and the top ten carry roughly 0.21%. The chain couples TRBV15 to TRBJ1-2, with 10 nucleotides matching TRBD1. The sample consisted of CD8+ T cells from PBMCs. The receptor's source is a human donor with multiple sclerosis. The CDR3 DNA reads as TGTGCCACCAGCAAACCGGGACAGGGGAGTCTCTATGGCTACACCTTC. This encodes CATSKPGQGSLYGYTF. The full variable domain, its missing parts supplied by reference TRBV15 and TRBJ1-2, is DAMVIQNPRYQVTQFGKPVTLSCSQTLNHNVMYWYQQKSSQAPKLLFHYYDKDFNNEADTPDNFQSRRPNTSFCFLDIRSPGLGDTAMYLCATSKPGQGSLYGYTFGSGTRLTVV.